The clone carrying this TCR beta chain was observed at least ten times. The data are from a study of blood T cells in healthy people across ages. Study-wide context: Every two T cells gave about one barcoded beta molecule via template switching.

The use of a sample-barcoded 5' primer and a J-beta primer mix characterized a second PCR of roughly 6 to 11 cycles. TCRdb passed the 5' RACE reads through MiXCR, listing each CDR3 protein once. The top ten clones hold 10% to 15% of a sample with 650,000 to 1,000,000 distinct CDR3 sequences, about 34% of them seen once. The CDR3 is 16 residues long. The V end was cut by 6 bases, the J end by 2 bases, with 18 bases between. Per germline, CDR1 SGDLS and CDR2 YYNGEE. The sample comprised blood. This receptor was taken from a man younger than 30 in good health. The chain uses TRBV9 and TRBJ2-1, with D perhaps matching TRBD1 (6 bases). The CDR3: CASTSTGTSAYNEQFF. As DNA, the CDR3 is TGTGCCAGCACGTCGACGGGGACATCAGCCTACAATGAGCAGTTCTTC. Full variable domain (rest looked up from reference TRBV9 and TRBJ2-1): DSGVTQTPKHLITATGQRVTLRCSPRSGDLSVYWYQQSLDQGLQFLIQYYNGEERAKGNILERFSAQQFPDLHSELNLSSLELGDSALYFCASTSTGTSAYNEQFFGPGTRLTVL.